Listed below are T cell receptor beta chains from one sample, sequenced in a study of cytomegalovirus exposure and HLA in healthy donors. The repertoire was sequenced with immunoSEQ multiplex PCR; TCRdb's copy has only in-frame clones and lacks some. The sample lists over 150,000 clones; about 70% were seen once. Specimen: PBMCs. The receptors derive from a man between 18 and 35 years old in good health and CMV-seronegative. Both conserved end residues are part of each CDR3. A D gene is named only where the DNA matches it firmly. Clone size is stated in some rows and not others, as once, few, many or a class when expanded.

>TRBV2|.|.|TRBJ2-1
CASSEVAGRQFF
TGTGCCAGCAGCGAGGTAGCCGGGAGGCAGTTCTTC
>TRBV4-1|.|TRBD1|TRBJ1-3
CASSQGSGQGFRNTIYF
TGCGCCAGCAGCCAGGGGTCGGGACAGGGGTTTCGGAACACCATATATTTT
>TRBV7-9|.|TRBD1|TRBJ1-1
CASSYPTGGDTEAFF
TGTGCCAGCAGCTACCCCACAGGGGGAGACACTGAAGCTTTCTTT
>TRBV2|.|.|TRBJ1-2
CASSEPSYGYTF
TGTGCCAGCAGTGAACCGAGCTATGGCTACACCTTC
>TRBV9|.|TRBD1|TRBJ1-1
CASSGRDSYTEAFF
TGTGCCAGCAGCGGCCGGGACAGCTACACTGAAGCTTTCTTT
>TRBV5-5|.|.|TRBJ2-3
CASSSRTQTPTDTQYF
TGTGCCAGCAGCTCTCGGACTCAAACACCCACAGATACGCAGTATTTT
>TRBV18|few|TRBD1|TRBJ2-7
CASSLSGNRGNEQYF
TGTGCCAGCTCACTATCCGGGAACAGGGGGAACGAGCAGTACTTC
>TRBV5-8|.|.|TRBJ2-2
CASSLLTGPPGELFF
TGTGCCAGCAGCCTACTTACAGGCCCCCCCGGGGAGCTGTTTTTT
>TRBV7-9|.|.|TRBJ1-1
CASSPIENTEAFF
TGTGCCAGCAGCCCCATAGAGAACACTGAAGCTTTCTTT
>TRBV20-1|.|.|TRBJ1-1
CSAPYRSEAFF
TGCAGTGCGCCATACAGATCGGAAGCTTTCTTT
>TRBV4-3|once|.|TRBJ2-2
CASSQTTSRSGELFF
TGCGCCAGCAGCCAAACCACTAGTCGATCCGGGGAGCTGTTTTTT
>TRBV6-5|.|.|TRBJ1-3
CASSPASEGGNTIYF
TGTGCCAGCAGCCCTGCCTCAGAGGGCGGAAACACCATATATTTT
>TRBV5-4|.|.|TRBJ1-4
CASSPTGSETNEKLFF
TGTGCCAGCAGCCCTACCGGGTCGGAAACTAATGAAAAACTGTTTTTT
>TRBV4-1|.|TRBD1|TRBJ1-1
CASSQDGRQGAFF
TGCGCCAGCAGCCAAGATGGGAGACAGGGGGCTTTCTTT
>TRBV5-1|.|.|TRBJ2-5
CASSSTPGETQYF
TGCGCCAGCAGCTCCACCCCAGGCGAGACCCAGTACTTC
>TRBV28|.|TRBD1|TRBJ1-5
CASSVPGQGQVQPQHF
TGTGCCAGCAGTGTTCCGGGACAGGGCCAGGTTCAGCCCCAGCATTTT
>TRBV5-4|.|TRBD2|TRBJ2-1
CASSVEMGGNSMDEQFF
TGTGCCAGCAGCGTTGAGATGGGGGGGAACTCTATGGATGAGCAGTTCTTC
>TRBV7-6|.|TRBD1|TRBJ1-5
CASSHRDRVALNSNQPQHF
TGTGCCAGCAGCCACCGGGACAGGGTCGCTTTGAATAGCAATCAGCCCCAGCATTTT
>TRBV7-9|.|.|TRBJ2-1
CASSLAIQGWWNEQFF
TGTGCCAGCAGCTTAGCGATCCAGGGCTGGTGGAATGAGCAGTTCTTC
>TRBV11-3|few|TRBD2|TRBJ2-1
CASSPLTSGVGEQFF
TGTGCCAGCAGCCCGTTAACTAGCGGGGTAGGTGAGCAGTTCTTC
>TRBV2|.|TRBD2|TRBJ2-1
CASSGTSIYNEQFF
TGTGCCAGCAGTGGGACTAGCATCTACAATGAGCAGTTCTTC
>TRBV11-2|.|.|TRBJ1-4
CASSHARTPGLFF
TGTGCCAGCAGCCATGCCCGCACCCCAGGACTGTTTTTT
>TRBV5-1|once|TRBD1|TRBJ2-1
CASSRAGTDSYNEQFF
TGCGCCAGCAGCCGGGCCGGGACAGACTCCTACAATGAGCAGTTCTTC
>TRBV9|.|.|TRBJ1-5
CASSVGGTSDQPQHF
TGTGCCAGCAGCGTCGGCGGCACATCCGATCAGCCCCAGCATTTT
>TRBV9|few|TRBD1|TRBJ2-1
CASSVRTGGSHNEQFF
TGTGCCAGCAGCGTACGTACAGGGGGGTCGCACAATGAGCAGTTCTTC
>TRBV7-2|.|.|TRBJ1-2
CASSGGRGRGYGYTF
TGTGCCAGCAGCGGGGGCCGAGGGAGAGGGTATGGCTACACCTTC
>TRBV27|.|TRBD1|TRBJ1-4
CASSPPDRVGEKLFF
TGTGCCAGCAGTCCACCTGACAGGGTAGGCGAAAAACTGTTTTTT
>TRBV6-5|.|TRBD1|TRBJ1-1
CASSYDRAATEAFF
TGTGCCAGCAGTTACGACAGGGCTGCCACTGAAGCTTTCTTT
>TRBV19|.|.|TRBJ2-5
CASSPTGSETQYF
TGTGCCAGTAGTCCCACAGGGTCAGAGACCCAGTACTTC
>TRBV7-9|.|TRBD1|TRBJ1-2
CASSRTNQGDYGYTF
TGTGCCAGCAGCCGGACCAACCAGGGGGACTATGGCTACACCTTC
>TRBV19|.|TRBD1|TRBJ1-5
CASTSGQGRNQPQHF
TGTGCCAGTACCTCGGGACAGGGGCGGAATCAGCCCCAGCATTTT
>TRBV5-1|.|TRBD1|TRBJ2-4
CASSSPGQVGNIQYF
TGCGCCAGCAGCTCCCCGGGACAGGTGGGAAACATTCAGTACTTC
>TRBV4-1|.|TRBD1|TRBJ1-1
CASSPGGGQGPNTEAFF
TGCGCCAGCAGCCCAGGGGGTGGACAGGGTCCGAACACTGAAGCTTTCTTT
>TRBV19|.|TRBD1|TRBJ2-6
CASSPTGDLSGANVLTF
TGTGCCAGTAGCCCCACAGGGGACCTCTCTGGGGCCAACGTCCTGACTTTC
>TRBV6-5|.|TRBD2|TRBJ2-3
CAVERGASTDTQYF
TGTGCCGTCGAGCGGGGGGCTAGCACAGATACGCAGTATTTT
>TRBV5-5|.|.|TRBJ1-2
CASSFKEREVGYTF
TGTGCCAGCAGCTTTAAGGAAAGGGAGGTTGGCTACACCTTC
>TRBV6-5|.|TRBD1|TRBJ1-4
CASNTGTGKEKLFF
TGTGCCAGCAACACCGGGACAGGGAAGGAAAAACTGTTTTTT
>TRBV4-3|.|.|TRBJ2-2
CASSQDRASPGGELFF
TGCGCCAGCAGCCAAGATCGTGCCAGCCCAGGAGGGGAGCTGTTTTTT
>TRBV19|.|TRBD1|TRBJ1-5
CASSNSGTGFQPQHF
TGTGCCAGTAGCAACTCCGGGACAGGGTTTCAGCCCCAGCATTTT
>TRBV29-1|few|.|TRBJ2-1
CSVDDQVGSSYNEQFF
TGCAGCGTTGATGACCAAGTGGGGAGCTCCTACAATGAGCAGTTCTTC
>TRBV27|.|.|TRBJ2-5
CASSLWAGQETQYF
TGTGCCAGCAGTTTATGGGCGGGGCAAGAGACCCAGTACTTC
>TRBV30|.|.|TRBJ2-2
CAWSGQALPGELFF
TGTGCCTGGAGTGGACAGGCCCTGCCCGGGGAGCTGTTTTTT
>TRBV5-1|once|.|TRBJ1-6
CASSLGGGMDSPLHF
TGCGCCAGCAGCTTGGGGGGGGGCATGGATTCACCCCTCCACTTT
>TRBV7-9|few|.|TRBJ1-6
CASSFRGNPYNSPLHF
TGTGCCAGCAGCTTTCGGGGAAACCCCTATAATTCACCCCTCCACTTT
>TRBV6-6|.|TRBD2|TRBJ2-1
CASSYSKLAGVGEQFF
TGTGCCAGCAGTTACTCGAAGCTAGCGGGGGTTGGTGAGCAGTTCTTC
>TRBV18|.|TRBD1|TRBJ2-5
CASSPRDRGTETQYF
TGTGCCAGCTCACCGCGGGACAGGGGGACGGAGACCCAGTACTTC
>TRBV6-5|few|TRBD1|TRBJ2-1
CASSSSGQGYEQFF
TGTGCCAGCAGTTCATCGGGACAGGGCTATGAGCAGTTCTTC
>TRBV19|.|TRBD2|TRBJ2-3
CASSRGSGGTDTQYF
TGTGCCAGTAGCCGCGGAAGCGGGGGTACAGATACGCAGTATTTT
>TRBV28|few|TRBD1|TRBJ1-5
CASSLRQGAAQPQHF
TGTGCCAGCAGTTTGAGACAGGGGGCTGCGCAGCCCCAGCATTTT
>TRBV7-8|.|.|TRBJ2-7
CASSPTDSGVYEQYF
TGTGCCAGCAGCCCAACAGACAGTGGGGTCTACGAGCAGTACTTC
>TRBV4-1|.|.|TRBJ1-5
CASSQAPGGANQPQHF
TGCGCCAGCAGCCAAGCCCCCGGGGGGGCCAATCAGCCCCAGCATTTT
>TRBV27|.|.|TRBJ2-7
CASSLSASGVEQYF
TGTGCCAGCAGTTTATCGGCGTCAGGGGTCGAGCAGTACTTC
>TRBV18|.|TRBD1|TRBJ2-2
CASSPDRAGELFF
TGTGCCAGCTCACCGGACAGGGCCGGGGAGCTGTTTTTT
>TRBV9|.|.|TRBJ2-3
CASSPLSTDTQYF
TGTGCCAGCAGCCCTCTAAGCACAGATACGCAGTATTTT
>TRBV7-2|.|.|TRBJ2-3
CASSLGVRGSTDTQYF
TGTGCCAGCAGCTTAGGAGTACGGGGGAGCACAGATACGCAGTATTTT